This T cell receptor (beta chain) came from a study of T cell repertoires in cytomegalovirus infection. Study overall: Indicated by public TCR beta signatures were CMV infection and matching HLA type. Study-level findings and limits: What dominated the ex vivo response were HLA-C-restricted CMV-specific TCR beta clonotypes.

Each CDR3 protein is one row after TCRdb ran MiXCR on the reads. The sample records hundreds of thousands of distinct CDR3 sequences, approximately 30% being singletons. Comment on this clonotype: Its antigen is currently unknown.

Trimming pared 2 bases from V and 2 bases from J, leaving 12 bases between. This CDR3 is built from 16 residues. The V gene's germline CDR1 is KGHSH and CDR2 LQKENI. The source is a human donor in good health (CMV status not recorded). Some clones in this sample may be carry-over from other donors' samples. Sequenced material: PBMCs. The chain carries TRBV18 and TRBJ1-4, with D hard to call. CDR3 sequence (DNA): TGTGCCAGCTCACCAGAACCAACCAAGACTAATGAAAAACTGTTTTTT. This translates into CASSPEPTKTNEKLFF.